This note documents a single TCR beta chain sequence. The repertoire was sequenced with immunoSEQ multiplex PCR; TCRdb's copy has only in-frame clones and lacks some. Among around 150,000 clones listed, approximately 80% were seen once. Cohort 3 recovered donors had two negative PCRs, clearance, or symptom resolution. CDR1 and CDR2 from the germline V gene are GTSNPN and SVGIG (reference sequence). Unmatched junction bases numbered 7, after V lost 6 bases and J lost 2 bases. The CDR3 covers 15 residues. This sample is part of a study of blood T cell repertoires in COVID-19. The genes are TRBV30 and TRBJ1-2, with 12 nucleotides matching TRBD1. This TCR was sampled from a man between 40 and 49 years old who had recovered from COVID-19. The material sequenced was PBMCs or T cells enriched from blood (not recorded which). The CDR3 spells CACRDRGRLNYGYTF. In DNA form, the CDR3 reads TGTGCCTGCCGGGACAGGGGGCGGCTAAACTATGGCTACACCTTC.